This record concerns one TCR beta chain sequence. This clone's antigen is unknown. Base qualities were left out, and no much larger clone turns up one base away. The sample originates from a study of CD8+ T cells in alopecia areata (dated by TCRdb to 2017 to 2018). About the study as a whole: Treated patients were enrolled in an open-label pilot trial of oral tofacitinib at 5 to 10 mg twice daily for moderate-to-severe alopecia areata. Amplification of TCRbeta CDR3 regions was done by immunoSEQ multiplex PCR using 35 Vbeta forward primers and 13 Jbeta reverse primers. Scalp clonality was compared among normal scalp (n=4), patchy alopecia areata scalp (n=8), and alopecia totalis/universalis scalp (n=8). Tofacitinib-treated patients had biopsies at baseline and at 4 and 24 weeks of treatment, with a later scalp biopsy in several patients. Disease severity in treated patients was measured with the SALT score, which quantifies the percentage of affected scalp surface area. Tofacitinib was given for 6 to 18 months, followed by 6 months of follow-up off drug to assess delayed response and recurrence. In both human patients and the C3H/HeJ mouse model, the study applied high-throughput TCRbeta sequencing to look at T cell clonal expansion in alopecia areata. RNA was extracted with the PAXgene miRNA kit for fixed scalp, the miRNeasy kit for PBMCs, and the RNeasy kit for mouse skin. On the human side, TCRbeta sequencing was run on scalp tissue and on sorted CD4+ and CD8+ peripheral blood T cells from healthy controls and from alopecia areata patients with either patchy or totalis/universalis disease.

Study-level results and caveats: Compared with normal scalp, lesional scalp had higher clonality and more expanded CD8+ clones, particularly in alopecia totalis/universalis, a pattern that suggests antigenic drive. Resident alphabeta T cells in normal human skin are also sequenced, complicating scalp TCR repertoire analysis, unlike mouse skin dominated by gammadelta T cells. Many expanded lesional clones persisted in scalp and blood during tofacitinib treatment, which may partly explain relapse after stopping treatment. Shared TCR sequences between patients were less evident than in mice, which may be partly attributable to HLA diversity in the patient population. The treated cohort was small, with a single nonresponder, so links between baseline CD8+ expansion and response need larger studies. Scalp clonality and the number of expanded CD8+ clones among the top 100 scalp clones were significantly decreased by tofacitinib.

The treatment or condition tag for this specimen amounts to: oral pan-JAK inhibitor, 5-10 mg twice daily. From alopecia areata patients, peripheral blood was collected along with lesional scalp punch biopsies. PBMCs were isolated by density centrifugation and stained for CD3, CD4 and CD8, and CD4+ and CD8+ T cells were sorted on a FACSAria. Library preparation used the immunoSEQ multiplex PCR assay. RNA was extracted from all samples and reverse transcribed into cDNA as template for TCR sequencing. SuperScript III was used to make first-strand cDNA, primed with a 2:1 mix of oligo-dT and random hexamers. A synthetic immune receptor repertoire was used to assess amplification bias, and residual bias was removed computationally. The study's processing was this. Raw reads were preprocessed for error removal, and CDR3 was defined according to IMGT conventions as running from the conserved cysteine to phenylalanine. Clonality was calculated as 1 minus Shannon entropy normalized by log2 of the number of productive unique TCRs. CD4 or CD8 identity of scalp clones was inferred by cross-referencing scalp TCRbeta sequences with sorted blood CD4 and CD8 repertoires. TCRdb limited this immuneACCESS table to in-frame rearrangements with V and J called. A share of clones is missing; checked studies link under half to unresolved V genes, and the rest is unexplained. V, J and clone size derive from that table, while D and trimming were established from the DNA sequence. This sample lists approximately 90,000 clones; more than 65% were detected once. The ten biggest clones cover roughly a sixth of the sample.

Sample: CD8+ T cells sorted from blood, taken between weeks 44 and 45, from a patient treated with tofacitinib. The sequence was collected from a human donor with alopecia areata.

The DNA sequence is given as TGTGCCAGCAGTGACGATCCCCAGCGAGTGCAGTACTTC. Its coded protein is CASSDDPQRVQYF. The V gene is TRBV2 and the J gene is TRBJ2-7; a confident D gene designation cannot be given. The CDR3 starts with the cysteine, ends with the phenylalanine, and has 13 residues. Just CDR3 DNA is preserved here, 39 bases in frame from base 1. V is clipped by 3 bases and J by 9 bases, and the sequence between their germline boundaries is 15 bases long. Based on the germline V gene, the CDR1 and CDR2 sequences are SNHLY and FYNNEI.